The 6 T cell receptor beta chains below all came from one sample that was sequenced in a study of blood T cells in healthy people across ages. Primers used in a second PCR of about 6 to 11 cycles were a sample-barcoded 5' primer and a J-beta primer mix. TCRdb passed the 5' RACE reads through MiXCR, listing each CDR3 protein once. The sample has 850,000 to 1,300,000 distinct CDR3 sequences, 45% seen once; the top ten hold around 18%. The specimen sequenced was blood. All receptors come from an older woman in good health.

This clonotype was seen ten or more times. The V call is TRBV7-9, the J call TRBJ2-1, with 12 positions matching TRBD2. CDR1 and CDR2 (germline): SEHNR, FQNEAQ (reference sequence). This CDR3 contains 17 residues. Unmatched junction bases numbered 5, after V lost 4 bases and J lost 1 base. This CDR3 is CASSSRTSGKSYNEQFF. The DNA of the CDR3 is TGTGCCAGCAGCTCACGGACTAGCGGGAAATCCTACAATGAGCAGTTCTTC.

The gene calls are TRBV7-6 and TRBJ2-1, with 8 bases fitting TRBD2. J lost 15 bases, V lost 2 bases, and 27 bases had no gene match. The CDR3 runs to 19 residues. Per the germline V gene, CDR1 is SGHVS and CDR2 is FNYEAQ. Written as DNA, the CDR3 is TGTGCCAGCAGCTTAAGGGTAGCGGGACTATCACCAATTATACAAGCGCGGTTCTTC. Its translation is CASSLRVAGLSPIIQARFF.

The CDR3 DNA sequence: TGTGCCAGCAGCTTGCTAGGGTCAGCCCACAAGACCCAGTACTTC. Translated, it gives CASSLLGSAHKTQYF. This chain links TRBV5-6 with TRBJ2-5; no firm D call. V shed 1 base and J shed 6 bases, with 16 bases lying between them. This CDR3 is built from 15 residues. Germline V gene sequence: CDR1 SGHDT, CDR2 YYEEEE.

For the CDR3, the DNA is TGCAGTGCCCGGACTAGCGGGAGGTTGGAGACCCAGTACTTC. Its translation is CSARTSGRLETQYF. The V and J genes are TRBV20-1 and TRBJ2-5; TRBD2 matches 14 bases. V was pared by 6 bases and J by 5 bases, with 5 bases of the junction left unmatched. Per germline, CDR1 DFQATT and CDR2 SNEGSKA (reference sequence). The CDR3 is 14 residues long.

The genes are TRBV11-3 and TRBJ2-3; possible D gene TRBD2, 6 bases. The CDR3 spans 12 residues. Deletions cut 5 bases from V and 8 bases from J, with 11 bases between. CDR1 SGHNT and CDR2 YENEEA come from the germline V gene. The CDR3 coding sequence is TGTGCCAGCAGCCCCGCCGGGGGTACGCAGTATTTT. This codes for CASSPAGGTQYF.

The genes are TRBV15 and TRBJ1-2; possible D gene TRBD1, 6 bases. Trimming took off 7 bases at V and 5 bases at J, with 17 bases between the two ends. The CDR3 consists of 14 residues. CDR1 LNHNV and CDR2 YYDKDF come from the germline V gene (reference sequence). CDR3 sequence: CATTIRGARYGYTF. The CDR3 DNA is TGTGCCACCACAATTCGGGGGGCGAGGTATGGCTACACCTTC.